These T cell receptor beta chains were read from a single sample in a study of blood T cells in healthy people across ages. TCRdb independently ran MiXCR on the 5' RACE reads; one entry per CDR3 protein. The sample has about 580,000 distinct CDR3 sequences, roughly 48% seen once; the top ten hold around 24%. Source material: blood. The receptor source for this set is an elderly man in good health. CDR3s include the opening cysteine and the closing phenylalanine or tryptophan. A D gene is named only where the DNA matches it firmly. Clone size, where shown, is once, few, many, or a class for clones that have expanded.

TRBV18	TRBJ2-1	-	-	CASSGQINEQFF	TGTGCCAGCTCAGGACAGATCAATGAGCAGTTCTTC
TRBV20-1	TRBJ2-7	-	-	CSAPQGTNEQYF	TGCAGTGCCCCACAGGGAACCAACGAGCAGTACTTC
TRBV6-5	TRBJ1-6	few	-	CASTPGTLYNSPLHF	TGTGCCAGCACCCCCGGGACACTCTATAATTCACCCCTCCACTTT
TRBV5-1	TRBJ1-2	-	TRBD1	CASSTGQGSATGGYTF	TGCGCCAGCAGCACCGGACAGGGTTCAGCTACGGGTGGCTACACCTTC
TRBV7-9	TRBJ2-1	-	TRBD2	CASSLVPTSRGRAFRQFF	TGTGCCAGCAGCTTAGTTCCCACAAGCCGCGGGAGGGCCTTTCGGCAGTTCTTC
TRBV5-1	TRBJ1-2	few	-	CASSLAKGGDGYTF	TGCGCCAGCAGCTTGGCCAAGGGAGGCGATGGCTACACCTTC
TRBV3-1	TRBJ2-1	few	TRBD2	CASSPGLALNEQFF	TGTGCCAGCAGCCCGGGACTAGCCCTCAATGAGCAGTTCTTC
TRBV6-2/TRBV6-3	TRBJ2-5	few	TRBD1	CASGRDRGLKTQYF	TGTGCCAGCGGCCGGGACAGGGGGCTGAAGACCCAGTACTTC
TRBV10-3	TRBJ1-5	-	TRBD1	CAIGQEINQPQHF	TGTGCCATTGGACAGGAGATCAATCAGCCCCAGCATTTT
TRBV20-1	TRBJ2-5	few	-	CSATRTVQETQYF	TGCAGTGCTACGCGGACAGTTCAAGAGACCCAGTACTTC
TRBV12-3/TRBV12-4	TRBJ1-1	-	-	CASSPGGAVGTEAFF	TGTGCCAGCAGTCCCGGCGGGGCGGTAGGCACTGAAGCTTTCTTT
TRBV6-6	TRBJ2-5	many	-	CASSYPGGPQETQYF	TGTGCCAGCAGTTACCCCGGGGGACCGCAAGAGACCCAGTACTTC
TRBV20-1	TRBJ2-5	few	TRBD2	CSATIPSGGRETQYF	TGCAGTGCTACCATCCCTAGCGGGGGTCGGGAGACCCAGTACTTC
TRBV7-9	TRBJ2-7	-	-	CASRSCRRPAWVYEQYF	TGTGCCAGCAGGTCCTGTCGGAGGCCTGCGTGGGTCTACGAGCAGTACTTC
TRBV7-2	TRBJ1-2	-	-	CASSLTTAANYGYTF	TGTGCCAGCAGCTTAACGACAGCAGCTAACTATGGCTACACCTTC
TRBV20-1	TRBJ1-5	-	-	CSAWGPVDPQHF	TGCAGTGCATGGGGGCCGGTGGATCCCCAGCATTTT
TRBV7-3	TRBJ2-3	few	-	CASSLMPADTQYF	TGTGCCAGCAGCTTAATGCCAGCAGATACGCAGTATTTT
TRBV5-1	TRBJ2-7	-	-	CASSATAGQAYEQYF	TGCGCCAGCAGCGCCACAGCGGGACAAGCCTACGAGCAGTACTTC
TRBV6-5	TRBJ2-7	many	-	CASSFPGTYEQYF	TGTGCCAGCAGTTTCCCGGGGACCTACGAGCAGTACTTC
TRBV20-1	TRBJ2-3	few	-	CSAEESTDTQYF	TGCAGTGCCGAAGAAAGTACAGATACGCAGTATTTT
TRBV15	TRBJ1-2	few	TRBD1	CATSREQGDRERSGYGYTF	TGTGCCACCAGCAGAGAGCAGGGGGACAGGGAACGTTCGGGCTATGGCTACACCTTC
TRBV5-1	TRBJ2-7	-	-	CASSLRTRGDEQYF	TGCGCCAGCAGCTTGAGAACCAGGGGGGACGAGCAGTACTTC
TRBV7-9	TRBJ1-2	-	-	CASSLIPDSYDYTF	TGTGCCAGCAGCTTAATTCCGGATTCTTATGACTACACCTTC
TRBV4-2	TRBJ2-3	-	TRBD2	CASSQDEFVGGETDTQYF	TGTGCCAGCAGCCAAGATGAGTTTGTGGGAGGGGAGACAGATACGCAGTATTTT
TRBV4-2	TRBJ2-7	few	-	CASSQDRTGSSYEQYF	TGTGCCAGCAGCCAAGATCGAACCGGGAGCTCCTACGAGCAGTACTTC
TRBV4-1	TRBJ2-7	few	-	CASSQVGAGSYEQYF	TGCGCCAGCAGCCAAGTCGGGGCAGGGAGCTACGAGCAGTACTTC
TRBV4-3	TRBJ2-1	-	-	CASSQRTVSNEQFF	TGCGCCAGCAGCCAGAGGACAGTAAGCAATGAGCAGTTCTTC
TRBV9	TRBJ1-2	-	-	CASSVGTSDVGGYTF	TGTGCCAGCAGCGTTGGGACTTCGGATGTGGGTGGCTACACCTTC
TRBV5-1	TRBJ2-1	few	-	CASSHNGLNNEQFF	TGCGCCAGCAGCCACAATGGACTAAACAATGAGCAGTTCTTC
TRBV20-1	TRBJ1-6	-	TRBD1	CSARADRDNSPLHF	TGCAGTGCTAGAGCGGACAGGGATAATTCACCCCTCCACTTT
TRBV18	TRBJ2-7	-	-	CASSSGLFSYEQYF	TGTGCCAGCTCTTCGGGACTCTTCTCCTACGAGCAGTACTTC
TRBV29-1	TRBJ1-4	-	-	CSVIGRANEKLFF	TGCAGCGTTATCGGCAGGGCGAATGAAAAACTGTTTTTT
TRBV12-3/TRBV12-4	TRBJ2-1	-	TRBD1	CASKGQDYNEQFF	TGTGCCAGCAAGGGACAGGATTACAATGAGCAGTTCTTC
TRBV3-1	TRBJ2-2	-	-	CASSPGPAVRELFF	TGTGCCAGCAGCCCCGGGCCTGCGGTCCGGGAGCTGTTTTTT
TRBV7-6	TRBJ2-7	-	-	CASSLGGTPYEQYF	TGTGCCAGCAGCTTAGGCGGTACCCCCTACGAGCAGTACTTC
TRBV7-2	TRBJ2-2	-	TRBD2	CASSLSGGNGELFF	TGTGCCAGCAGCCTAAGCGGGGGAAACGGGGAGCTGTTTTTT
TRBV4-1	TRBJ2-3	-	-	CASSQDLTGTGTDTQYF	TGCGCCAGCAGCCAAGATTTGACGGGGACGGGCACAGATACGCAGTATTTT
TRBV5-1	TRBJ1-1	-	-	CASSTAWEGTEAFF	TGCGCCAGCAGCACTGCCTGGGAAGGCACTGAAGCTTTCTTT
TRBV12-3/TRBV12-4	TRBJ2-1	few	-	CASCREYNEQFF	TGTGCCAGTTGCCGGGAATACAATGAGCAGTTCTTC